A single sample is the source of the 19 T cell receptor beta chains below, sequenced in a study of shared clonotypes between healthy human individuals. Libraries were prepared by immunoSEQ multiplex PCR; TCRdb keeps only in-frame clonotypes and omits some of them. The sample includes about 2.3 million clones, 85% to 95% of them seen just once. Sequencing was carried out using naive CD4+ T cells from PBMCs. As to subset: CD45RA+ positively selected. These receptors were obtained from a man younger than 30 in good health. Some clones in this sample may be carry-over from other donors' samples.

The chain combines TRBV6-6 with TRBJ1-1; perhaps TRBD1 as D (5 bases). V was trimmed by 2 bases and J by 9 bases, leaving 10 bases between them. The V gene's germline CDR1 is MNHNY and CDR2 SVGAGI (reference sequence). CDR3 length equals 12 residues. The CDR3 is CASSYPRDQAFF. As DNA, the CDR3 is TGTGCCAGCAGTTACCCCAGGGATCAAGCTTTCTTT.

The chain recombines TRBV2 with TRBJ2-7, with 10 bases identical to TRBD2. V dropped 7 bases and J dropped 6; count of bases not matched to a gene: 12. CDR3 length equals 15 residues. CDR1 and CDR2 from the germline V gene are SNHLY and FYNNEI. The CDR3 region has the DNA TGTGCCAGCATCGGCCGGGCTAGCGGGAGCGGCGAGCAGTACTTC. Its protein is CASIGRASGSGEQYF.

This chain connects TRBV29-1 to TRBJ2-7, with TRBD2 matching 8 bases. The V segment lost 5 bases and the J segment 6 bases; nucleotides outside the gene matches: 6. CDR1 and CDR2 from the germline V gene are SQVTM and ANQGSEA. There are 12 residues in the CDR3. The CDR3 coding sequence is TGCAGCGTTTATCCGGGGGGGCCCGAGCAGTACTTC. Its protein is CSVYPGGPEQYF.

V usage is TRBV19 and J usage is TRBJ1-4; tentatively, D is TRBD1 (6 bases). Germline V CDR1 and CDR2: LNHDA, SQIVND (reference sequence). V lost 7 bases, J lost 0 bases, and 15 bases lay in between. The CDR3 is made up of 16 amino acids. The CDR3 coding sequence is TGTGCCAGTAATGATCGGGGGGCTTCAACTAATGAAAAACTGTTTTTT. Its translation: CASNDRGASTNEKLFF.

Regarding this clone: The same CDR3 also results from other DNA sequences found in this sample. V and J are TRBV9 and TRBJ1-3; possible D gene TRBD1, 5 bases. Trimming stripped 2 bases from V and 0 bases from J, with 12 bases between. The CDR3 spans 16 residues. Germline values: CDR1 SGDLS, CDR2 YYNGEE. Written as DNA, the CDR3 is TGTGCCAGCAGCGTTGGTGGGGGGAGCTCTGGAAACACCATATATTTT. Translated, it gives CASSVGGGSSGNTIYF.

The J gene is TRBJ1-4, the V gene TRBV5-1, with a possible D match to TRBD1 (5 bases). There are 14 residues in the CDR3. Trimming took off 5 bases at V and 6 bases at J, with 14 bases between the two ends. The germline V gene encodes CDR1 SGHRS and CDR2 YFSETQ. The CDR3 coding sequence is TGCGCCAGCAGACCGGGACCGAGCGATGAAAAACTGTTTTTT. Translating gives CASRPGPSDEKLFF.

The rearrangement links TRBV7-2 to TRBJ2-1, with 8 bases fitting TRBD2. Germline V CDR1 and CDR2: SGHTA, FQGNSA. This CDR3 has 17 residues. V lost 0 bases and J lost 3; bases outside the gene matches: 7. The CDR3 nucleotides read TGTGCCAGCAGCTTAGCCGTGGGTAGCGGGAACTACAATGAGCAGTTCTTC. It codes for CASSLAVGSGNYNEQFF.

The J gene is TRBJ2-3, the V gene TRBV29-1; the D is unclear. Germline CDR1 SQVTM, CDR2 ANQGSEA. CDR3 size: 11 residues. The V gene lost 8 bases and the J gene lost 4 bases, with 10 bases spanning the gap. The CDR3 protein is CSPRLSDTQYF. The CDR3 region has the DNA TGCAGCCCTAGGCTCTCAGATACGCAGTATTTT.

V usage is TRBV7-9 and J usage is TRBJ2-7; maybe TRBD1 (6 bases). From germline, CDR1 is SEHNR and CDR2 FQNEAQ (reference sequence). The V end lost 5 bases, the J end lost 2 bases, and 16 bases lay between the germline ends. This CDR3 region has 15 residues. The DNA of the CDR3 is TGTGCCAGCAGCCCAACTCGACGACAGGCCTACGAGCAGTACTTC. The encoded protein is CASSPTRRQAYEQYF.

The J gene is TRBJ2-5, the V gene TRBV2; no reliable D call. Trimming cost V 7 bases and J 5 bases, with 20 bases left between them. The CDR3 runs 15 residues. CDR1 is SNHLY, CDR2 FYNNEI, per germline. The CDR3 DNA sequence: TGTGCCAGCACGTACCTAGGACGGTCCGGTGAGACCCAGTACTTC. This encodes CASTYLGRSGETQYF.

The chain combines TRBV5-4 with TRBJ2-7, with 9 bases identical to TRBD2. Germline V gives CDR1 SGHNT, CDR2 YYREEE (reference sequence). This CDR3 is 16 amino acids long. After removal of 0 bases from V and 6 bases from J, the junction contained 10 bases not matched to a gene. The CDR3 loop reads CASSLVAGREGGEQYF. The CDR3 DNA follows: TGTGCCAGCAGCTTGGTCGCAGGGCGGGAGGGCGGCGAGCAGTACTTC. Supplemented by reference TRBV5-4 and TRBJ2-7, the full variable domain reads ETGVTQSPTHLIKTRGQQVTLRCSSQSGHNTVSWYQQALGQGPQFIFQYYREEENGRGNFPPRFSGLQFPNYSSELNVNALELDDSALYLCASSLVAGREGGEQYFGPGTRLTVT.

This chain links TRBV4-2 with TRBJ1-2; D unclear. This CDR3 is 15 amino acids long. The germline V gene encodes CDR1 LGHNA and CDR2 YNFKEQ. Trimming shortened V by 0 bases and J by 3 bases, and 11 bases separated the two germline ends. In nucleotides, the CDR3 is TGTGCCAGCAGCCAAGACCCCGATACATACTATGGCTACACCTTC. Amino acid sequence: CASSQDPDTYYGYTF.

The CDR3 reads CASSPLRNEQFF. In DNA, the CDR3 is TGTGCCAGCAGCCCCCTTAGGAATGAGCAGTTCTTC. This chain links TRBV27 with TRBJ2-1; no clear D gene. CDR3 length: 12 amino acids. Trimming removed 6 bases at V and 7 bases at J, with 10 bases between. The V gene's germline CDR1 is MNHEY and CDR2 SMNVEV (reference sequence).

The rearrangement uses TRBV11-2 and TRBJ2-3; D not resolved. The CDR3 is 18 residues long. The germline gives CDR1 SGHAT, CDR2 FQNNGV. Trimming cost V 0 bases and J 2 bases, with 18 bases left between them. The CDR3 coding sequence is TGTGCCAGCAGCTTAGATCTGTCCTATGGCTGGGACACAGATACGCAGTATTTT. It codes for CASSLDLSYGWDTDTQYF.

The chain employs TRBV7-6 and TRBJ2-7; TRBD2 aligns across 8 bases. V lost 11 bases, J lost 4 bases, and 16 bases stayed unmatched. The CDR3 spans 15 residues. CDR1 SGHVS and CDR2 FNYEAQ come from the germline V gene. The CDR3 DNA is TGTGCCCGGGGGGGACGTTGCCGGGAGTTTTACGAGCAGTACTTC. It codes for CARGGRCREFYEQYF.

This chain uses TRBV7-3 with TRBJ2-3; TRBD2 might be the D (6 bases). The CDR3 covers 16 residues. Germline V lookup: CDR1 SGHTA, CDR2 FQGTGA. V shed 5 bases and J shed 3 bases, with 18 bases lying between them. This CDR3 is CASSPLGGVGTDTQYF. CDR3 nucleotide sequence: TGTGCCAGCAGCCCCCTCGGCGGGGTGGGAACAGATACGCAGTATTTT.

Comment on this clone: The sample contains more than one DNA sequence encoding this CDR3. The chain joins TRBV4-2 to TRBJ2-1; D remains ambiguous. Germline V gene sequence: CDR1 LGHNA, CDR2 YNFKEQ. V lost 0 bases and J lost 6, with 6 bases in between. The length of the CDR3 is 13 residues. The CDR3 loop is CASSQDLGNEQFF. The CDR3 nucleotides read TGTGCCAGCAGCCAAGATCTTGGCAATGAGCAGTTCTTC.

The chain carries TRBV27 and TRBJ1-2; 11 bases match TRBD1. Trimming took 2 bases from V and 2 from J; bases not matched to a gene: 4. This CDR3 is 16 amino acids long. Looked up from germline, CDR1 is MNHEY and CDR2 is SMNVEV (reference sequence). The CDR3 DNA sequence: TGTGCCAGCAGTTTAGGTAGGGACAGGGGGAACTATGGCTACACCTTC. This encodes CASSLGRDRGNYGYTF.

V is TRBV18 and J is TRBJ2-6; unclear D gene. CDR1 is KGHSH and CDR2 is LQKENI in the germline V gene. The CDR3 runs to 15 residues. Trimming stripped 3 bases from V and 4 bases from J, with 10 bases between. CDR3 amino acids: CASSPTPIGANVLTF. The CDR3 nucleotides are TGTGCCAGCTCACCGACCCCCATCGGGGCCAACGTCCTGACTTTC.